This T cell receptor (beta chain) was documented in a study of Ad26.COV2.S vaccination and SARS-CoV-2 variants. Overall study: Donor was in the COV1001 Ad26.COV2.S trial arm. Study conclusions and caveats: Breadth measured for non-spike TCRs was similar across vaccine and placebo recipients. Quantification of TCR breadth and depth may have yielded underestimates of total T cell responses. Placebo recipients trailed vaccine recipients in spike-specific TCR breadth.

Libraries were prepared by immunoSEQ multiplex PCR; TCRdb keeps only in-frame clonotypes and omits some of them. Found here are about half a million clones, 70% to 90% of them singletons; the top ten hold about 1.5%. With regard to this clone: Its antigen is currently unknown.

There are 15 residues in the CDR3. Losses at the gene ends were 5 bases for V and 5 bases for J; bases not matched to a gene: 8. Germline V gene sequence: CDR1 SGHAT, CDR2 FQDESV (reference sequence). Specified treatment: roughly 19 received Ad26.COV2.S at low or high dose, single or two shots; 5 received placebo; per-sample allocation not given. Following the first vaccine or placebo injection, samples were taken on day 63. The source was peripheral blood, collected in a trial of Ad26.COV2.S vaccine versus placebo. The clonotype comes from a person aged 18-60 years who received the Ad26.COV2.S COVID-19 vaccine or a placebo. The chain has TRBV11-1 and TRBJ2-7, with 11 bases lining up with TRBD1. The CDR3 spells CASSPVDRGRNEQYF. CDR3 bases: TGTGCCAGCAGCCCGGTGGACAGGGGGCGTAACGAGCAGTACTTC.